Below are 14 T cell receptor beta chains sequenced from a single sample in a study of CD8 T cells in Susac syndrome. Reverse transcription of about 0.45 to 1 ug RNA was performed with random hexamers. TCRdb passed the immunoSEQ multiplex PCR reads through MiXCR, listing each CDR3 protein once. Of more than 90,000 distinct CDR3 sequences detected, 85% to 95% appear once; the ten largest clones hold approximately 0.097%. The sequencing sample was made of CD4+ T cells from PBMCs. The receptor set was obtained from a human donor with multiple sclerosis.

The CDR3 spells CAINRVGTGGGFTEAFF. The CDR3 coding sequence is TGTGCCATCAACAGGGTAGGGACAGGGGGCGGGTTCACTGAAGCTTTCTTT. This rearrangement joins TRBV10-3 to TRBJ1-1, with 12 bases aligning to TRBD1. The ends lost 7 bases at V and 4 bases at J; junction bases unmatched: 13. This CDR3 is built from 17 residues. Germline values: CDR1 ENHRY, CDR2 SYGVKD.

This sequence joins TRBV9 and TRBJ1-4, with D uncertain. Trimming removed 3 bases at V and 6 bases at J, with 12 bases between. From germline, CDR1 is SGDLS and CDR2 YYNGEE. The CDR3 has 14 amino acids. Here the CDR3 reads CASSEGLVDEKLFF. The CDR3 DNA follows: TGTGCCAGCAGCGAAGGGCTCGTGGATGAAAAACTGTTTTTT.

The chain employs TRBV29-1 and TRBJ1-2; a possible D gene is TRBD1 (5 bases). V lost 6 bases, J lost 1 base, and 15 bases lay in between. CDR1 SQVTM and CDR2 ANQGSEA come from the germline V gene. This CDR3 is built from 14 residues. The CDR3 DNA reads TGCAGCGTCGTCCGGGACCTCGATAACTATGGCTACACCTTC. It specifies CSVVRDLDNYGYTF. The full variable domain, in which reference TRBV29-1 and TRBJ1-2 provide the parts outside the CDR3, is SAVISQKPSRDICQRGTSLTIQCQVDSQVTMMFWYRQQPGQSLTLIATANQGSEATYESGFVIDKFPISRPNLTFSTLTVSNMSPEDSSIYLCSVVRDLDNYGYTFGSGTRLTVV.

The chain has TRBV3-1 and TRBJ2-1, with 7 bases fitting TRBD2. The CDR3 has 16 residues. Germline assignment: CDR1 LGHDT and CDR2 YNNKEL (reference sequence). J gave up 7 bases and V 4 bases, and 13 bases lay outside the gene matches. The CDR3 DNA is TGTGCCAGCAGCCCGCTCTTTTCGAGCGGGGTAAATGAGCAGTTCTTC. It encodes CASSPLFSSGVNEQFF.

CDR3 region: CASTYRAQGSNTGELFF. The DNA of the CDR3 is TGTGCCAGCACCTACCGGGCCCAGGGATCGAACACCGGGGAGCTGTTTTTT. The rearrangement joins TRBV11-2 to TRBJ2-2; tentative D call: TRBD1 (5 bases). The CDR3 consists of 17 residues. CDR1 is SGHAT and CDR2 is FQNNGV in the germline V gene. V was pared by 7 bases and J by 0 bases, with 18 bases between.

The chain is built from TRBV20-1 and TRBJ1-5, with D unclear. V lost 6 bases and J lost 0, with 12 bases in between. Germline V gene lookup returns CDR1 DFQATT and CDR2 SNEGSKA (reference sequence). CDR3 length: 14 residues. The CDR3 loop is CSALGAPSNQPQHF. CDR3 DNA sequence: TGCAGTGCCTTGGGAGCTCCTAGCAATCAGCCCCAGCATTTT.

This chain connects TRBV20-1 to TRBJ1-5, with no clear D. The CDR3 totals 18 residues. From germline, CDR1 is DFQATT and CDR2 SNEGSKA (reference sequence). V lost 3 bases and J 0 bases, leaving 21 bases between the germline ends. CDR3 sequence reads: CSARRQFSHGYSNQPQHF. The CDR3 nucleotides are TGCAGTGCTAGGCGGCAGTTCTCTCATGGTTATAGCAATCAGCCCCAGCATTTT.

The V gene is TRBV28, the J gene TRBJ2-7; tentatively, D is TRBD1 (6 bases). V was clipped by 11 bases and J by 3 bases, with 11 bases between them. Germline loops: CDR1 MDHEN, CDR2 SYDVKM. The CDR3 has 11 amino acids. The CDR3 nucleotides are TGTGCCGCAGGGGACCTCTACGAGCAGTACTTC. It yields the protein CAAGDLYEQYF. The full variable domain, its missing parts supplied by reference TRBV28 and TRBJ2-7, is DVKVTQSSRYLVKRTGEKVFLECVQDMDHENMFWYRQDPGLGLRLIYFSYDVKMKEKGDIPEGYSVSREKKERFSLILESASTNQTSMYLCAAGDLYEQYFGPGTRLTVT.

The chain is built from TRBV30 and TRBJ2-7, with 12 positions matching TRBD2. The V segment lost 1 base and the J segment 3 bases; nucleotides outside the gene matches: 1. The CDR3 is made up of 14 amino acids. Germline V gives CDR1 GTSNPN, CDR2 SVGIG (reference sequence). Here the CDR3 reads CAWSATSGGYEQYF. Written as DNA, the CDR3 is TGTGCCTGGAGTGCGACTAGCGGGGGCTACGAGCAGTACTTC.

The chain recombines TRBV4-3 with TRBJ1-2, with D unclear. The CDR3 contains 15 residues. Germline values: CDR1 LGHNA, CDR2 YSLEER. V was trimmed by 2 bases and J by 6 bases, leaving 16 bases between them. The CDR3 spells CASSQSVDGKDGYTF. DNA for the CDR3: TGCGCCAGCAGCCAATCCGTCGACGGGAAGGATGGCTACACCTTC.

This clonotype was observed once. The genes are TRBV6-2 or TRBV6-3 and TRBJ1-3; D is uncertain. This CDR3 is 15 amino acids long. Germline loops: CDR1 MNHEY, CDR2 SVGEGT. V was cut by 5 bases and J by 3 bases, with 14 bases left in between. The CDR3: CASSSLGRFGNTIYF. The CDR3 DNA reads TGTGCCAGCAGTAGCCTCGGCAGGTTTGGAAACACCATATATTTT.

The chain uses TRBV3-1 and TRBJ2-5; D remains unclear. The germline gives CDR1 LGHDT, CDR2 YNNKEL (reference sequence). The V end was cut by 1 base, the J end by 4 bases, with 7 bases between. The CDR3 extends over 13 amino acids. The CDR3 is CASSQGRPETQYF. CDR3 coding DNA: TGTGCCAGCAGCCAAGGACGGCCAGAGACCCAGTACTTC.

The chain joins TRBV12-3 or TRBV12-4 to TRBJ1-1; no definite D call. The CDR3 runs 14 residues. Between the trimmed V and J ends, which lost 3 bases and 5 bases, there was a span of 13 bases. CDR3 nucleotides: TGTGCCAGCAGTTTTGGTAGGAGGAAAACTGAAGCTTTCTTT. The encoded protein is CASSFGRRKTEAFF.

This chain connects TRBV2 to TRBJ1-1; the D gene is possibly TRBD1 (6 bases). CDR1 is SNHLY and CDR2 is FYNNEI in the germline V gene. Trimming left V 4 bases short and J 5 bases short, with 14 bases between. This CDR3 has 14 residues. The CDR3 here is CASSVSGGMTEAFF. CDR3 nucleotide sequence: TGTGCCAGCAGTGTTTCGGGGGGCATGACTGAAGCTTTCTTT.